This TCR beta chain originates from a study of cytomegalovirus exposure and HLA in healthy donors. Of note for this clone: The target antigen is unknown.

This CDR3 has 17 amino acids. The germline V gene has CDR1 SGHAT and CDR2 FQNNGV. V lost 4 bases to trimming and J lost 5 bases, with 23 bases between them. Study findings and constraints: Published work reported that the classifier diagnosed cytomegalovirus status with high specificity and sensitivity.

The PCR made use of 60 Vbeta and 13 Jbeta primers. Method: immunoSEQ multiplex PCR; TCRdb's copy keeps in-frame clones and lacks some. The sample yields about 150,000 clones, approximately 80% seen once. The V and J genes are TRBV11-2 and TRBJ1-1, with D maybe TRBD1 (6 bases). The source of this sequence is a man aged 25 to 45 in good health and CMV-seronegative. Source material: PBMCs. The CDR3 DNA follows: TGTGCCAGCAGCTCGACAGGACACCTGTCTTTGGGTACTGAAGCTTTCTTT. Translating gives CASSSTGHLSLGTEAFF.